The 19 T cell receptor beta chains listed next were all sequenced from one sample in a study of regulatory T cells in long-lasting Graves disease. Researchers made TCR beta libraries by using iRepertoire HTBI primers and running Arm-PCR on CDR3 regions. One entry per CDR3 protein, called by TCRdb with MiXCR from the multiplex PCR reads. The table has 350,000 to 400,000 distinct CDR3 sequences, 15% to 20% seen once. Documented time point: newly diagnosed GD, antithyroid drugs for less than 3 months. PBMC RNA was the source of the TCR library. A further study also used this sample, focusing on T cells in Graves' hyperthyroidism and ophthalmopathy.

The sample was peripheral blood mononuclear cells (PBMCs), taken at new diagnosis, from a patient treated with antithyroid drugs. The receptor source for this set is a woman under 30 with Graves disease.

In this sample, this clonotype turned up a few times. The chain links TRBV19 to TRBJ1-6; 9 bases line up with TRBD1. The germline V gene has CDR1 LNHDA and CDR2 SQIVND (reference sequence). The CDR3 is made up of 15 amino acids. Trimming at V came to 5 bases and at J to 6 bases, leaving 5 bases not matched to a gene. The DNA of the CDR3 is TGTGCCAGTAGTCCTTCGACAGGGGGTAATTCACCCCTCCACTTT. This translates into CASSPSTGGNSPLHF. The full variable domain, with the rest looked up from reference TRBV19 and TRBJ1-6, is DGGITQSPKYLFRKEGQNVTLSCEQNLNHDAMYWYRQDPGQGLRLIYYSQIVNDFQKGDIAEGYSVSREKKESFPLTVTSAQKNPTAFYLCASSPSTGGNSPLHFGNGTRLTVT.

The chain recombines TRBV28 with TRBJ2-1, with 8 positions matching TRBD1. V was pared by 6 bases and J by 8 bases, with 12 bases of the junction left unmatched. CDR3 length: 15 residues. Germline loops: CDR1 MDHEN, CDR2 SYDVKM. The chain's CDR3 is CASSPRTGKIDEQFF. CDR3 sequence (DNA): TGTGCCAGCAGCCCCCGGACAGGGAAAATCGATGAGCAGTTCTTC.

The chain is built from TRBV10-1 and TRBJ1-1; no definite D call. This CDR3 has 14 amino acids. Germline V gene data show CDR1 as WNHNN and CDR2 as SYGVQD (reference sequence). The germline V and J ends were trimmed by 0 bases and 7 bases, with 12 bases remaining between them. For the CDR3, the DNA is TGCGCCAGCAGTGAGTCTGGCCAGAACGGTGAAGCTTTCTTT. Protein sequence: CASSESGQNGEAFF.

This clonotype was seen at least ten times. The V and J genes are TRBV11-2 and TRBJ2-7; D not resolved. Trimming took off 1 base at V and 3 bases at J, with 7 bases between the two ends. The CDR3 has 13 amino acids. Germline CDR1 is SGHAT and CDR2 is FQNNGV. CDR3 in DNA: TGTGCCAGCAGCTTAGGCACGTACTACGAGCAGTACTTC. Amino acids: CASSLGTYYEQYF.

In its sample, this clonotype was seen many times. The V call is TRBV10-3, the J call TRBJ2-3; 9 positions agree with TRBD1. Germline trimming cut 0 bases from V and 5 bases from J; bases unmatched to any gene: 3. CDR1 and CDR2 (germline): ENHRY, SYGVKD. This CDR3 has 15 residues. The chain's CDR3 is CAISESGQGRDTQYF. DNA for the CDR3: TGTGCCATCAGTGAGTCAGGACAGGGGAGAGATACGCAGTATTTT.

The table lists this clonotype with many counts. The chain is built from TRBV10-3 and TRBJ1-1, with D maybe TRBD1 (5 bases). Germline-derived CDR1 and CDR2 are ENHRY and SYGVKD. The CDR3 sequence is 14 residues long. Between the trimmed V and J ends, which lost 6 bases and 7 bases, there was a span of 18 bases. CDR3 sequence (DNA): TGTGCCATCAGGTCAGAGGTGGGACGCGGTGAAGCTTTCTTT. Its protein is CAIRSEVGRGEAFF.

The genes are TRBV29-1 and TRBJ1-3; D call uncertain. V lost 5 bases to trimming and J lost 0 bases, with 17 bases between them. Germline V lookup: CDR1 SQVTM, CDR2 ANQGSEA. There are 16 residues in the CDR3. CDR3 loop: CSVSPRSSLSGNTIYF. The CDR3 DNA reads as TGCAGCGTTTCCCCCAGGAGCAGTCTCTCTGGAAACACCATATATTTT.

This clonotype occurred many times. The chain uses TRBV11-2 and TRBJ2-2; weak D call: TRBD1 (5 bases). V lost 4 bases, J lost 6 bases, and 15 bases lay in between. This CDR3 contains 15 residues. Germline CDR1 and CDR2: SGHAT and FQNNGV. CDR3 residues: CASSYGASAPGELFF. CDR3 nucleotides: TGTGCCAGCAGCTATGGGGCTAGTGCTCCCGGGGAGCTGTTTTTT.

The chain is built from TRBV19 and TRBJ1-1; D not resolved. V lost 4 bases, J lost 5 bases, and 8 bases lay in between. Germline V CDR1 and CDR2: LNHDA, SQIVND (reference sequence). This CDR3 has 12 residues. CDR3 coding DNA: TGTGCCAGTAGTAAGGAAAGAACTGAAGCTTTCTTT. Translating gives CASSKERTEAFF.

This clonotype was recorded many times. The V call is TRBV2, the J call TRBJ2-7, with D perhaps given as TRBD1 or TRBD2 (5 bases each). The CDR3 contains 12 residues. Germline V gene data show CDR1 as SNHLY and CDR2 as FYNNEI. V gave up 6 bases and J gave up 2 bases, with 8 bases separating them. Here the CDR3 reads CASRGTTYEQYF. Here the CDR3 DNA reads TGTGCCAGCAGGGGGACCACCTACGAGCAGTACTTC.

The chain carries TRBV19 and TRBJ1-1, with 7 bases that match TRBD1. The V and J ends lost 6 bases and 0 bases, in that order; junction bases with no gene match: 4. The CDR3 runs 14 residues. Germline lookup yields CDR1 LNHDA and CDR2 SQIVND (reference sequence). CDR3 protein: CASRTGVMNTEAFF. CDR3 bases: TGTGCCAGTAGAACAGGGGTAATGAACACTGAAGCTTTCTTT.

This clonotype was seen many times. This chain joins TRBV27 and TRBJ1-1; D possibly corresponds to TRBD1 (6 bases). V lost 6 bases, J lost 6 bases, and 17 bases lay in between. The CDR3 is made up of 14 amino acids. The germline V gene encodes CDR1 MNHEY and CDR2 SMNVEV (reference sequence). The chain's CDR3 is CASSPLGAGSEAFF. The CDR3 DNA is TGTGCCAGCAGCCCTCTGGGGGCGGGCTCTGAAGCTTTCTTT.

This chain joins TRBV24-1 and TRBJ1-5, with no clear D. Germline CDR1 KGHDR, CDR2 SFDVKD. The V end was cut by 1 base, the J end by 3 bases, with 3 bases between. The CDR3 runs 13 residues. The CDR3 DNA follows: TGTGCCACCAGTGATTTCCCCAATCAGCCCCAGCATTTT. It encodes CATSDFPNQPQHF.

This clonotype was observed many times. The chain joins TRBV5-1 to TRBJ2-1; TRBD2 matches at 10 bases. J lost 9 bases, V lost 4 bases, and 7 bases had no gene match. The CDR3 runs 14 residues. Germline lookup yields CDR1 SGHRS and CDR2 YFSETQ. CDR3 DNA sequence: TGCGCCAGCAGCACAGGGACTAGCGATGGTGAGCAGTTCTTC. It is translated as CASSTGTSDGEQFF.

This clonotype has at least ten counts. The gene calls are TRBV5-1 and TRBJ2-3, with D unresolved. Germline CDR1 reads SGHRS; CDR2 reads YFSETQ. V was clipped by 3 bases and J by 0 bases, with 17 bases between them. The CDR3 loop spans 17 amino acids. CDR3 protein: CASSYGLFPTSTDTQYF. CDR3 in DNA: TGCGCCAGCAGCTACGGGCTCTTCCCTACTAGCACAGATACGCAGTATTTT.

V is TRBV7-9 and J is TRBJ2-2, with D possibly called TRBD1 or TRBD2 (6 bases each). V was pared by 7 bases and J by 6 bases, with 12 bases between. This CDR3 is 13 amino acids long. Germline V gene sequence: CDR1 SEHNR, CDR2 FQNEAQ (reference sequence). The CDR3 loop reads CASTEEGAGELFF. CDR3 in DNA: TGTGCCAGCACCGAGGAGGGGGCCGGGGAGCTGTTTTTT.

This clonotype has a handful of counts. The chain employs TRBV28 and TRBJ1-5; possible D gene TRBD1, 6 bases. The CDR3 is made up of 16 amino acids. Trimming removed 5 bases at V and 1 base at J, with 15 bases between. Germline assignment: CDR1 MDHEN and CDR2 SYDVKM. The CDR3 nucleotides read TGTGCCAGCAGTCCCACAGGGCCTGGGAGCAATCAGCCCCAGCATTTT. The encoded protein is CASSPTGPGSNQPQHF.

This clonotype was seen ten or more times. This chain connects TRBV7-3 to TRBJ2-7; 7 bases match TRBD1. Germline V CDR1 and CDR2: SGHTA, FQGTGA. The CDR3 covers 16 residues. The V segment lost 4 bases and the J segment 0 bases; nucleotides outside the gene matches: 9. The CDR3 protein is CASSWGDRASSYEQYF. The DNA for the CDR3 is TGTGCCAGCAGCTGGGGTGACAGGGCGAGCTCCTACGAGCAGTACTTC.

This clonotype occurred a few times. The rearrangement uses TRBV11-2 and TRBJ1-4; 8 nucleotides match TRBD1. Germline-derived CDR1 and CDR2 are SGHAT and FQNNGV. V was clipped by 1 base and J by 8 bases; unmatched bases: 6. This CDR3 has 15 amino acids. CDR3 bases: TGTGCCAGCAGCTTAGTCACAGGGGGAAGAGAAAAACTGTTTTTT. It translates to CASSLVTGGREKLFF.